This T cell receptor (beta chain) comes out of a study of cytomegalovirus exposure and HLA in healthy donors. The PCR used 60 Vbeta and 13 Jbeta primers. Some clones are missing from TCRdb's copy, which holds only in-frame ones; the method was immunoSEQ multiplex PCR. Among approximately 220,000 clones, 60% to 85% were seen once, and the ten largest hold roughly 16%. V lost 7 bases and J 5 bases, leaving 14 bases between the germline ends. CDR1 is MNHEY, CDR2 SVGAGI, per germline. The CDR3 loop spans 13 amino acids. V is TRBV6-5 and J is TRBJ1-1; D is uncertain. The sequenced sample consisted of PBMCs. This TCR came from a man aged 40-55 years in good health and CMV-seronegative. The CDR3 sequence: CASIPSGGTEAFF. For the CDR3, the DNA is TGTGCCAGCATTCCCTCAGGTGGGACTGAAGCTTTCTTT.